Listed below are T cell receptor beta chains from one sample, sequenced in a study of OX40 agonist ivuxolimab in advanced cancers. The protocol was immunoSEQ multiplex PCR, while the TCRdb copy is restricted to in-frame clones and leaves out a portion. The data hold over 85,000 clones, with approximately 90% observed a single time. Sequencing was performed on CD4+ or CD8+ T cells sorted from blood, taken in a trial of the OX40 agonist ivuxolimab. The origin of the receptors is an adult with an advanced solid tumor such as melanoma, head and neck, liver or kidney cancer. Each CDR3 is given with its conserved first and last residue. A D gene is named only where the DNA matches it firmly. A row's size may be missing; if present it is once, few, many or a size class.

clone size,J gene,V gene,D gene,CDR3 protein,CDR3 DNA
NA,TRBJ1-6,TRBV15,NA,CATSREGENSPLHF,TGTGCCACCAGCAGGGAGGGGGAGAATTCACCCCTCCACTTT
NA,TRBJ2-7,TRBV6-1,NA,CASSEGPASYEQYF,TGTGCCAGCAGTGAAGGTCCGGCATCCTACGAGCAGTACTTC
NA,TRBJ1-3,TRBV5-4,NA,CASSSGTNAGNTIYF,TGTGCCAGCAGCTCCGGGACAAATGCTGGAAACACCATATATTTT
NA,TRBJ2-5,TRBV7-2,TRBD2,CASSLNPGGKTQYF,TGTGCCAGCAGCCTAAACCCGGGGGGAAAGACCCAGTACTTC
NA,TRBJ1-5,TRBV18,NA,CASSPDGNQPQHF,TGTGCCAGCTCACCGGACGGAAATCAGCCCCAGCATTTT
once,TRBJ2-7,TRBV7-2,TRBD1,CASSLNRGVYEQYF,TGTGCCAGCAGCTTGAACAGGGGAGTCTACGAGCAGTACTTC
NA,TRBJ1-2,TRBV6-5,NA,CASSRDLNYGYTF,TGTGCCAGCAGTCGGGACCTCAACTATGGCTACACCTTC
NA,TRBJ2-2,TRBV19,TRBD1,CASTNDRADGELFF,TGTGCCAGTACCAATGACAGGGCGGACGGGGAGCTGTTTTTT
NA,TRBJ2-3,TRBV4-1,TRBD2,CASSQEGGGDTQYF,TGCGCCAGCAGCCAAGAGGGGGGGGGAGATACGCAGTATTTT
NA,TRBJ2-5,TRBV10-3,NA,CAISESGARGETQYF,TGTGCCATCAGTGAGTCCGGGGCCCGAGGCGAGACCCAGTACTTC
NA,TRBJ2-2,TRBV5-1,NA,CASSDGGSLNTGELFF,TGCGCCAGCAGCGATGGGGGGTCCCTGAACACCGGGGAGCTGTTTTTT
NA,TRBJ1-1,TRBV7-2,NA,CASSAHRATEAFF,TGTGCCAGCAGCGCACACAGGGCCACTGAAGCTTTCTTT
NA,TRBJ1-2,TRBV10-3,NA,CAISAQGPDGYTF,TGTGCCATCAGTGCTCAAGGCCCGGATGGCTACACCTTC
NA,TRBJ1-4,TRBV15,NA,CATSRSPTEGNEKLFF,TGTGCCACCAGCAGATCTCCGACCGAGGGAAATGAAAAACTGTTTTTT
NA,TRBJ1-6,TRBV7-2,NA,CASSPKGGQNNSPLHF,TGTGCCAGCAGCCCAAAGGGGGGGCAGAATAATTCACCCCTCCACTTT
once,TRBJ2-3,TRBV6-6,NA,CASSLTDTQYF,TGTGCCAGCAGTCTCACAGATACGCAGTATTTT
NA,TRBJ2-2,TRBV5-1,NA,CASSLTGGRTGELFF,TGCGCCAGCAGCCTGACCGGGGGGCGCACCGGGGAGCTGTTTTTT
NA,TRBJ2-1,TRBV5-6,NA,CASRWRRGNNEQFF,TGTGCCAGCAGATGGAGGCGAGGTAACAATGAGCAGTTCTTC
NA,TRBJ2-1,TRBV5-1,NA,CASTESQGFEQFF,TGCGCCAGCACCGAGTCCCAGGGGTTTGAGCAGTTCTTC
NA,TRBJ2-2,TRBV18,NA,CASSPWETGELFF,TGTGCCAGCTCACCATGGGAGACCGGGGAGCTGTTTTTT
NA,TRBJ2-5,TRBV6-5,TRBD1,CARTDRGGETQYF,TGTGCCAGGACGGACAGGGGTGGGGAGACCCAGTACTTC
NA,TRBJ1-2,TRBV29-1,TRBD1,CSVDPTGDAGYTF,TGCAGCGTTGACCCTACAGGGGATGCTGGCTACACCTTC
NA,TRBJ2-5,TRBV9,NA,CASSPQTGFQETQYF,TGTGCCAGCAGCCCCCAGACAGGCTTCCAAGAGACCCAGTACTTC
few,TRBJ2-3,TRBV9,NA,CASSPRGHFTDTQYF,TGTGCCAGCAGTCCCAGAGGACATTTCACAGATACGCAGTATTTT
NA,TRBJ2-7,TRBV6-5,NA,CASSPLGRVHYEQYF,TGTGCCAGCAGTCCACTTGGGCGGGTCCACTACGAGCAGTACTTC
NA,TRBJ2-4,TRBV7-2,TRBD1,CASSFDRGPSIQYF,TGTGCCAGCAGCTTCGACAGGGGGCCGAGCATTCAGTACTTC
NA,TRBJ1-2,TRBV5-1,NA,CASRTGTGNYGYTF,TGCGCCAGCAGGACGGGAACGGGTAACTATGGCTACACCTTC
NA,TRBJ1-5,TRBV25-1,NA,CASGRGDGFNQPQHF,TGTGCCAGCGGACGGGGCGACGGATTTAATCAGCCCCAGCATTTT
NA,TRBJ2-7,TRBV5-5,NA,CASSLVWTTNSYEQYF,TGTGCCAGCAGCTTGGTCTGGACAACGAACTCCTACGAGCAGTACTTC
NA,TRBJ2-3,TRBV4-2,TRBD1,CASSQDALSPGQGTDTQYF,TGTGCCAGCAGCCAAGATGCCCTCTCCCCGGGACAGGGCACAGATACGCAGTATTTT
NA,TRBJ1-1,TRBV9,NA,CASSINRDPLRDTEAFF,TGTGCCAGCAGCATCAACCGGGACCCACTACGGGACACTGAAGCTTTCTTT
NA,TRBJ1-2,TRBV6-5,NA,CASSYTGPYQDGYTF,TGTGCCAGCAGTTACACGGGACCTTACCAGGATGGCTACACCTTC
few,TRBJ1-1,TRBV7-9,NA,CASSLWRENTEAFF,TGTGCCAGCAGCTTATGGAGGGAGAACACTGAAGCTTTCTTT
NA,TRBJ2-5,TRBV6-1,NA,CASSGPGFGTQYF,TGTGCCAGCAGCGGGCCGGGTTTCGGGACCCAGTACTTC
NA,TRBJ1-5,TRBV9,NA,CASSAGLGHQPQHF,TGTGCCAGCAGCGCGGGACTTGGGCATCAGCCCCAGCATTTT
NA,TRBJ1-3,TRBV9,NA,CASSVVEGFGGNTIYF,TGTGCCAGCAGCGTAGTCGAAGGGTTCGGTGGAAACACCATATATTTT
NA,TRBJ2-7,TRBV6-5,TRBD1,CASSSTGVGEQYF,TGTGCCAGCAGCTCCACAGGGGTCGGCGAGCAGTACTTC
NA,TRBJ1-2,TRBV10-3,NA,CAIKGTGATNYGYTF,TGTGCCATCAAGGGCACCGGCGCTACGAACTATGGCTACACCTTC
NA,TRBJ1-2,TRBV18,TRBD1,CASSPNTGGDGYTF,TGTGCCAGCTCACCAAACACAGGGGGCGATGGCTACACCTTC
NA,TRBJ1-3,TRBV6-5,NA,CASSPQGIHGNTIYF,TGTGCCAGCAGCCCCCAGGGGATACATGGAAACACCATATATTTT
once,TRBJ2-7,TRBV7-2,NA,CASSLGGASYEQYF,TGTGCCAGCAGCTTGGGGGGGGCCTCCTACGAGCAGTACTTC
NA,TRBJ1-1,TRBV5-4,NA,CASSLAKTGRMNTEAFF,TGTGCCAGCAGCTTGGCCAAGACGGGCAGAATGAACACTGAAGCTTTCTTT
NA,TRBJ2-6,TRBV5-1,NA,CASSPPGLGTGANVLTF,TGCGCCAGCAGCCCGCCTGGGTTGGGGACTGGGGCCAACGTCCTGACTTTC
few,TRBJ1-5,TRBV19,TRBD1,CASSIGTGRNSNQPQHF,TGTGCCAGTAGTATTGGGACAGGGAGGAATAGCAATCAGCCCCAGCATTTT
NA,TRBJ1-2,TRBV4-2,TRBD1,CASSPDRGRFNGYTF,TGTGCCAGCAGCCCGGACAGGGGGCGCTTTAATGGCTACACCTTC
NA,TRBJ1-5,TRBV7-2,NA,CASSLDRGPQHF,TGTGCCAGCAGCTTAGATCGGGGGCCCCAGCATTTT